A single sample is the source of the 16 T cell receptor beta chains below, sequenced in a study of cytomegalovirus exposure and HLA in healthy donors (TCRdb year 2017). Library method: the immunoSEQ multiplex PCR assay. For the multiplex PCR, a mixture combining 60 forward primers for TCR Vbeta segments and 13 reverse primers for TCR Jbeta segments was used. The source is immuneACCESS, and TCRdb retained only in-frame sequences with V and J called. Part of the clones is not carried over; for the studies checked, unresolved V genes explain less than half of this, and the remainder is unexplained. The sample includes approximately 130,000 clones, with more than 60% observed a single time. Jointly, the top ten make up around 3.6% of the sample. Sequenced input: PBMCs. These receptors were collected from a man between 25 and 39 years old in good health and CMV-seronegative.

This clone came up a few times. The V call is TRBV28, the J call TRBJ1-5; D gene uncertain. Trimming left V 6 bases short and J 6 bases short, with 9 bases between. The germline CDR1 and CDR2 sequences are MDHEN and SYDVKM. CDR3 size: 12 residues. This CDR3 reads CASRGRVQPQHF. The CDR3 region has the DNA TGTGCCAGCAGGGGGAGGGTTCAGCCCCAGCATTTT.

The chain couples TRBV14 to TRBJ2-5; D is possibly TRBD2 (5 bases). With 3 bases removed from V and 5 bases from J, the gap between germline ends came to 10 bases. The germline CDR1 and CDR2 sequences are SGHDN and FVKESK. The CDR3 is 13 amino acids. The CDR3 nucleotides read TGTGCCAGCAGCCAGCGGGTAGTTGAGACCCAGTACTTC. This translates into CASSQRVVETQYF.

This chain uses TRBV25-1 with TRBJ2-1, with D perhaps matching TRBD1 (6 bases). The germline V and J ends were trimmed by 3 bases and 2 bases, with 17 bases remaining between them. Germline lookup yields CDR1 MGHDK and CDR2 SYGVNS. The CDR3 contains 17 residues. CDR3 amino acids: CASSDSRPGEPYNEQFF. The CDR3 DNA is TGTGCCAGCAGTGATTCAAGGCCAGGGGAGCCCTACAATGAGCAGTTCTTC.

As for this clone: The junction departs from germline at one end; a sequencing error may be responsible. V and J are TRBV6-4 and TRBJ2-1; 9 bases agree with TRBD2. CDR1 and CDR2 (germline): MRHNA, SNTAGT. This CDR3 is built from 15 residues. CDR3 region: CASSGSGGSSNEQFF. As DNA, the CDR3 is TGTGCCAGCAGTGGTAGCGGGGGTTCCTCCAATGAGCAGTTCTTC.

J is TRBJ2-7 and V is TRBV27; 8 nucleotides line up with TRBD1. The CDR3 runs to 13 residues. V was clipped by 8 bases and J by 3 bases; unmatched bases: 6. Germline lookup yields CDR1 MNHEY and CDR2 SMNVEV (reference sequence). The CDR3 coding sequence is TGTGCCAGCGCGCGGACAGGGTTCTACGAGCAGTACTTC. Residues: CASARTGFYEQYF.

V gene TRBV9 combines with J gene TRBJ2-7; 9 nucleotides agree with TRBD2. This CDR3 spans 15 amino acids. The germline CDR1 and CDR2 sequences are SGDLS and YYNGEE. With 2 bases clipped from V and 2 bases from J, the junction kept 5 bases outside the gene matches. The CDR3 region has the DNA TGTGCCAGCAGCGTTAGCGGGAGTACGACCTACGAGCAGTACTTC. Protein product: CASSVSGSTTYEQYF. Full variable domain (outside the CDR3, taken from reference TRBV9 and TRBJ2-7): DSGVTQTPKHLITATGQRVTLRCSPRSGDLSVYWYQQSLDQGLQFLIQYYNGEERAKGNILERFSAQQFPDLHSELNLSSLELGDSALYFCASSVSGSTTYEQYFGPGTRLTVT.

This clone showed up just a few times. The chain recombines TRBV14 with TRBJ2-7; maybe TRBD1 (6 bases). The CDR3 sequence is 12 residues long. Germline values: CDR1 SGHDN, CDR2 FVKESK. V shed 5 bases and J shed 4 bases, with 9 bases lying between them. The CDR3 nucleotides are TGTGCCAGCAGCTCACAGGGATACGAGCAGTACTTC. It specifies CASSSQGYEQYF. The variable domain in full, with the rest retrieved from reference TRBV14 and TRBJ2-7, is EAGVTQFPSHSVIEKGQTVTLRCDPISGHDNLYWYRRVMGKEIKFLLHFVKESKQDESGMPNNRFLAERTGGTYSTLKVQPAELEDSGVYFCASSSQGYEQYFGPGTRLTVT.

CDR3 DNA: TGTGCCAGAAGCTATTCCCCCGCCGGGAGAACGGAGACCCAGTACTTC. This encodes CARSYSPAGRTETQYF. This chain uses TRBV7-5 with TRBJ2-5; the table assigns TRBD2, which was not confirmed against the DNA. TRBV7-5 corresponds to a pseudogene. This CDR3 spans 16 amino acids.

The V gene is TRBV30, the J gene TRBJ2-1; 15 nucleotides match TRBD2. The CDR3 is made up of 18 amino acids. Germline V lookup: CDR1 GTSNPN, CDR2 SVGIG (reference sequence). V gave up 5 bases and J gave up 4 bases; unmatched junction bases: 12. CDR3 nucleotide sequence: TGTGCCTGGGACCTTGGACTAGCGGGAGGGCCAAGGTACAATGAGCAGTTCTTC. Amino acids: CAWDLGLAGGPRYNEQFF.

V is TRBV19 and J is TRBJ2-7; TRBD1 might be the D (6 bases). The V end lost 5 bases, the J end lost 5 bases, and 10 bases lay between the germline ends. Per the germline V gene, CDR1 is LNHDA and CDR2 is SQIVND (reference sequence). The CDR3 is 12 amino acids. CDR3 region: CASSLQGNEQYF. The CDR3 nucleotides read TGTGCCAGTAGTCTACAGGGCAACGAGCAGTACTTC. Full variable domain (remainder filled in from reference TRBV19 and TRBJ2-7): DGGITQSPKYLFRKEGQNVTLSCEQNLNHDAMYWYRQDPGQGLRLIYYSQIVNDFQKGDIAEGYSVSREKKESFPLTVTSAQKNPTAFYLCASSLQGNEQYFGPGTRLTVT.

The chain uses TRBV4-1 and TRBJ2-2; 9 bases line up with TRBD2. CDR3 length: 15 amino acids. V shed 7 bases, J shed 3 bases, and the junction held 6 bases outside the gene matches. The germline V gene has CDR1 MGHRA and CDR2 YSYEKL. The DNA for the CDR3 is TGCGCCAGCAAGTTAGCGGGAGACCACACCGGGGAGCTGTTTTTT. Residues: CASKLAGDHTGELFF.

V usage is TRBV19 and J usage is TRBJ2-5; 7 bases are shared with TRBD1. The CDR3 is 14 residues long. CDR1 is LNHDA, CDR2 SQIVND, per germline (reference sequence). V was clipped by 3 bases and J by 5 bases; unmatched bases: 6. The CDR3 nucleotides are TGTGCCAGTAGTATTAACAGGGGACCCGAGACCCAGTACTTC. Its translation: CASSINRGPETQYF.

This clone turned up a few times. This sequence joins TRBV4-1 and TRBJ2-7, with D maybe TRBD2 (5 bases). Trimming took 0 bases from V and 2 from J, leaving 14 bases between them. The length of the CDR3 is 16 residues. CDR1 and CDR2 (germline): MGHRA, YSYEKL. The CDR3 loop reads CASSQDSVPAAYEQYF. CDR3 DNA sequence: TGCGCCAGCAGCCAAGATAGCGTACCGGCAGCCTACGAGCAGTACTTC.

The J gene is TRBJ1-1, the V gene TRBV19; D is uncertain. This CDR3 spans 14 amino acids. CDR1 is LNHDA, CDR2 SQIVND, per germline (reference sequence). Trimming took 5 bases from V and 0 from J, leaving 10 bases between them. DNA of the CDR3: TGTGCCAGTAGTTCTCGAGAAATGAACACTGAAGCTTTCTTT. Residues: CASSSREMNTEAFF.

The chain is built from TRBV6-1 and TRBJ1-2, with 9 bases lining up with TRBD1. The CDR3 consists of 14 residues. V shed 6 bases and J 3 bases; nucleotides not matched to a gene: 5. Germline-derived CDR1 and CDR2 are MNHNS and SASEGT. CDR3 residues: CASSGQGSYYGYTF. CDR3 coding DNA: TGTGCCAGCAGCGGACAGGGGTCCTACTATGGCTACACCTTC.

The rearrangement links TRBV27 to TRBJ1-2; maybe TRBD1 (5 bases). This CDR3 contains 13 residues. V was clipped by 3 bases and J by 2 bases, with 7 bases between them. The germline CDR1 and CDR2 sequences are MNHEY and SMNVEV (reference sequence). The CDR3 here is CASSFRANYGYTF. For the CDR3, the DNA is TGTGCCAGCAGTTTCAGGGCAAACTATGGCTACACCTTC.